This TCR beta chain was identified in a study of cytomegalovirus exposure and HLA in healthy donors. Study conclusions and caveats: Indistinguishability led to the exclusion of some V segments, TRBV6-2 and TRBV6-3 included. The authors listed 164 TCR beta chains as cytomegalovirus-associated. Previously analyzed data showed that most TCR beta V segments were productive at a frequency of about 90% or about 30%.

V shed 3 bases and J shed 0 bases, with 14 bases lying between them. Germline-derived CDR1 and CDR2 are SQVTM and ANQGSEA. This CDR3 has 15 residues. Comment on this clone: Its antigen is as yet unknown.

The PCR employed 60 Vbeta primers together with 13 Jbeta primers. Profiled with immunoSEQ multiplex PCR; TCRdb holds only in-frame clones, not every one. Among 150,000 to 200,000 clones listed, around 79% were seen once. The sample consisted of PBMCs. The clonotype was recovered from a man between 35 and 55 years old in good health and CMV-seropositive. This rearrangement joins TRBV29-1 to TRBJ1-2; D perhaps matches TRBD1 (6 bases). CDR3: CSVEGASRPNYGYTF. Here the CDR3 DNA reads TGCAGCGTTGAGGGGGCCTCGAGACCTAACTATGGCTACACCTTC. Full variable domain (missing parts from reference TRBV29-1 and TRBJ1-2): SAVISQKPSRDICQRGTSLTIQCQVDSQVTMMFWYRQQPGQSLTLIATANQGSEATYESGFVIDKFPISRPNLTFSTLTVSNMSPEDSSIYLCSVEGASRPNYGYTFGSGTRLTVV.